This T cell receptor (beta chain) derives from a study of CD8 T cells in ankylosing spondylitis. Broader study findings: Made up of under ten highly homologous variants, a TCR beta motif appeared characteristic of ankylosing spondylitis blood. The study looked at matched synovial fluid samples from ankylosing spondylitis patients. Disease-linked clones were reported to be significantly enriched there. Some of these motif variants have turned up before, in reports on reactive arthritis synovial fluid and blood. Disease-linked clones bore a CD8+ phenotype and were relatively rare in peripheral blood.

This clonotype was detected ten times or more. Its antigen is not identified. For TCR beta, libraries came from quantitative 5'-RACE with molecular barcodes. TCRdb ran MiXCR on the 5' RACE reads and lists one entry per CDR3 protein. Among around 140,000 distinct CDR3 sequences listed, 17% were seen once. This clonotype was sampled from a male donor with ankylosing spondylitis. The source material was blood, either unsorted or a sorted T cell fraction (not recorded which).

This CDR3 reads CASSGTGGGYGYTF. The CDR3 DNA follows: TGTGCCAGCAGCGGGACAGGGGGCGGGTATGGCTACACCTTC. This sequence joins TRBV2 and TRBJ1-2, with TRBD1 matching over 12 bases. This CDR3 has 14 residues. Germline assignment: CDR1 SNHLY and CDR2 FYNNEI. The V segment lost 6 bases and the J segment 5 bases; nucleotides outside the gene matches: 4. The full variable domain, with the rest looked up from reference TRBV2 and TRBJ1-2, is EPEVTQTPSHQVTQMGQEVILRCVPISNHLYFYWYRQILGQKVEFLVSFYNNEISEKSEIFDDQFSVERPDGSNFTLKIRSTKLEDSAMYFCASSGTGGGYGYTFGSGTRLTVV.